This T cell receptor (beta chain) is drawn from a study of naive and memory T cell subsets. This clonotype was seen a single time. Its matching antigen is unknown. Points from the study as a whole: No ground truth validated the naive and memory repertoire findings. Diversity fell and Gini index rose from naive through CM, EM, EMRA.

The germline V gene has CDR1 SNHLY and CDR2 FYNNEI. With 5 bases removed from V and 4 bases from J, the gap between germline ends came to 9 bases. This CDR3 comprises 12 residues. An equimolar mix of two oligonucleotides served as the beta constant-region primer for TRBC1 and TRBC2. A single record per CDR3 protein comes from TCRdb applying MiXCR to the UMI-ligation and nested PCR reads. Altogether about 80,000 distinct CDR3 sequences are present, about 12% being singletons, with the ten largest covering around 0.99%. This chain links TRBV2 with TRBJ2-7; weak D call: TRBD1 (5 bases). The TCR originated in a human donor in good health. The sequenced material came from central memory CD4+ T cells from blood. CDR3: CASSLDTYEQYF. The CDR3, as DNA: TGTGCCAGCAGTCTGGACACGTACGAGCAGTACTTC.